This T cell receptor (beta chain) derives from a study of shared clonotypes between healthy human individuals. Data came from immunoSEQ multiplex PCR; TCRdb stores just in-frame clones and leaves some out. The repertoire holds roughly 500,000 clones, with almost 97% as singletons. CDR3 length: 13 residues. Trimming left V 0 bases short and J 9 bases short, with 8 bases between. Germline V gene sequence: CDR1 MGHRA, CDR2 YSYEKL. The sequencing input was naive CD4+ T cells sorted from blood. Stated subset: CD45RA+ positively selected. The chain has TRBV4-1 and TRBJ1-4; no firm D call. The clonotype originates from a woman in her 30s in good health. The CDR3 sequence is CASSQEAGQKLFF. As DNA, the CDR3 is TGCGCCAGCAGCCAAGAAGCCGGCCAAAAACTGTTTTTT.